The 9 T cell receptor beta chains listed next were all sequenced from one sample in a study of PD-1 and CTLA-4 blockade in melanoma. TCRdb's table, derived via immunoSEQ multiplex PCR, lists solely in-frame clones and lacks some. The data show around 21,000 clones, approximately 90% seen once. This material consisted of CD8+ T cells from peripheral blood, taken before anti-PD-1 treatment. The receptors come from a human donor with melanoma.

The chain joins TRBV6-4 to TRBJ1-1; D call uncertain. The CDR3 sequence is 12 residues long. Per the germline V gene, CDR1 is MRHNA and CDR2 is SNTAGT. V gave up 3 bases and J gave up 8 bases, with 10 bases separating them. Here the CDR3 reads CASSDRFGEAFF. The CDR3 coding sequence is TGTGCCAGCAGTGATCGGTTTGGAGAAGCTTTCTTT.

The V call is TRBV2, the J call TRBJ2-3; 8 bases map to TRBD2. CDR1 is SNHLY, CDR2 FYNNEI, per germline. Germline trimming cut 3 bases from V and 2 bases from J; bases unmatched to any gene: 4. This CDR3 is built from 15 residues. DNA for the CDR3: TGTGCCAGCAGTGATCCGGGGGGGCCCACAGATACGCAGTATTTT. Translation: CASSDPGGPTDTQYF.

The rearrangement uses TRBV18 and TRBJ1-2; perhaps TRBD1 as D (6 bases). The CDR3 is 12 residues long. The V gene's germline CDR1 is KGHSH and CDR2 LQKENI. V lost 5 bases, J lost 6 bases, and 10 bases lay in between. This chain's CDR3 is CASSSQGDGYTF. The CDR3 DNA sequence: TGTGCCAGCTCATCACAGGGAGATGGCTACACCTTC.

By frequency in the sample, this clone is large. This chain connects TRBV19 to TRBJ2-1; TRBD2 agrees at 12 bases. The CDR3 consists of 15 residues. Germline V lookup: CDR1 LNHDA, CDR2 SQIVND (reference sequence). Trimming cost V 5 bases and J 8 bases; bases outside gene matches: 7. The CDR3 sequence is CASSVTSGGFDEQFF. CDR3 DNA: TGTGCCAGTAGTGTTACTAGCGGGGGGTTTGATGAGCAGTTCTTC.

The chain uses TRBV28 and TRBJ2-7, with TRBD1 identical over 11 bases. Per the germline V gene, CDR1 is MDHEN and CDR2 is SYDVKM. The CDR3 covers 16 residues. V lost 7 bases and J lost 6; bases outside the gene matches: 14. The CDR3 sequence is CASTPDRGPRGREQYF. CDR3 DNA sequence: TGTGCCAGCACCCCGGACAGGGGGCCTCGGGGTCGCGAGCAGTACTTC.

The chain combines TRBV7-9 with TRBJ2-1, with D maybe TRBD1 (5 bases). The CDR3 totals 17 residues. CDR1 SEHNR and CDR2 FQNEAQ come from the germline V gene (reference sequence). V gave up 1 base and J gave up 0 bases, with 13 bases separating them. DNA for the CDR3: TGTGCCAGCAGCTTAGTGGGGCGAAAGAGCTCCTACAATGAGCAGTTCTTC. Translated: CASSLVGRKSSYNEQFF.

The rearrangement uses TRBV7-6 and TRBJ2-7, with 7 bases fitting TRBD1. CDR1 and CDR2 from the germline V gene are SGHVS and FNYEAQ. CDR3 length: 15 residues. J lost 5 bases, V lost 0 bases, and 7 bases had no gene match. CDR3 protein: CASSLATGSIDEQYF. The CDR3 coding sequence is TGTGCCAGCAGCTTAGCGACAGGGTCGATAGACGAGCAGTACTTC.

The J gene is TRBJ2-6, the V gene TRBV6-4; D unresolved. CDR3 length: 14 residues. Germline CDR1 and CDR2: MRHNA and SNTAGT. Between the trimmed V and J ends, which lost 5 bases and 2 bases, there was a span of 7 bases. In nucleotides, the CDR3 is TGTGCCAGCAGTCCCGCAGCTGGGGCCAACGTCCTGACTTTC. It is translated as CASSPAAGANVLTF.

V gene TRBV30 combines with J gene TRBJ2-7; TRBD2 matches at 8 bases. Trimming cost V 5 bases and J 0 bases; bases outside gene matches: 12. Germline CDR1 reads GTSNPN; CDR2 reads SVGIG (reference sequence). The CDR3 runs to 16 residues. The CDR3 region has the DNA TGTGCCTGGGCGGGGGGACCCACCCACAGCTCCTACGAGCAGTACTTC. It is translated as CAWAGGPTHSSYEQYF.